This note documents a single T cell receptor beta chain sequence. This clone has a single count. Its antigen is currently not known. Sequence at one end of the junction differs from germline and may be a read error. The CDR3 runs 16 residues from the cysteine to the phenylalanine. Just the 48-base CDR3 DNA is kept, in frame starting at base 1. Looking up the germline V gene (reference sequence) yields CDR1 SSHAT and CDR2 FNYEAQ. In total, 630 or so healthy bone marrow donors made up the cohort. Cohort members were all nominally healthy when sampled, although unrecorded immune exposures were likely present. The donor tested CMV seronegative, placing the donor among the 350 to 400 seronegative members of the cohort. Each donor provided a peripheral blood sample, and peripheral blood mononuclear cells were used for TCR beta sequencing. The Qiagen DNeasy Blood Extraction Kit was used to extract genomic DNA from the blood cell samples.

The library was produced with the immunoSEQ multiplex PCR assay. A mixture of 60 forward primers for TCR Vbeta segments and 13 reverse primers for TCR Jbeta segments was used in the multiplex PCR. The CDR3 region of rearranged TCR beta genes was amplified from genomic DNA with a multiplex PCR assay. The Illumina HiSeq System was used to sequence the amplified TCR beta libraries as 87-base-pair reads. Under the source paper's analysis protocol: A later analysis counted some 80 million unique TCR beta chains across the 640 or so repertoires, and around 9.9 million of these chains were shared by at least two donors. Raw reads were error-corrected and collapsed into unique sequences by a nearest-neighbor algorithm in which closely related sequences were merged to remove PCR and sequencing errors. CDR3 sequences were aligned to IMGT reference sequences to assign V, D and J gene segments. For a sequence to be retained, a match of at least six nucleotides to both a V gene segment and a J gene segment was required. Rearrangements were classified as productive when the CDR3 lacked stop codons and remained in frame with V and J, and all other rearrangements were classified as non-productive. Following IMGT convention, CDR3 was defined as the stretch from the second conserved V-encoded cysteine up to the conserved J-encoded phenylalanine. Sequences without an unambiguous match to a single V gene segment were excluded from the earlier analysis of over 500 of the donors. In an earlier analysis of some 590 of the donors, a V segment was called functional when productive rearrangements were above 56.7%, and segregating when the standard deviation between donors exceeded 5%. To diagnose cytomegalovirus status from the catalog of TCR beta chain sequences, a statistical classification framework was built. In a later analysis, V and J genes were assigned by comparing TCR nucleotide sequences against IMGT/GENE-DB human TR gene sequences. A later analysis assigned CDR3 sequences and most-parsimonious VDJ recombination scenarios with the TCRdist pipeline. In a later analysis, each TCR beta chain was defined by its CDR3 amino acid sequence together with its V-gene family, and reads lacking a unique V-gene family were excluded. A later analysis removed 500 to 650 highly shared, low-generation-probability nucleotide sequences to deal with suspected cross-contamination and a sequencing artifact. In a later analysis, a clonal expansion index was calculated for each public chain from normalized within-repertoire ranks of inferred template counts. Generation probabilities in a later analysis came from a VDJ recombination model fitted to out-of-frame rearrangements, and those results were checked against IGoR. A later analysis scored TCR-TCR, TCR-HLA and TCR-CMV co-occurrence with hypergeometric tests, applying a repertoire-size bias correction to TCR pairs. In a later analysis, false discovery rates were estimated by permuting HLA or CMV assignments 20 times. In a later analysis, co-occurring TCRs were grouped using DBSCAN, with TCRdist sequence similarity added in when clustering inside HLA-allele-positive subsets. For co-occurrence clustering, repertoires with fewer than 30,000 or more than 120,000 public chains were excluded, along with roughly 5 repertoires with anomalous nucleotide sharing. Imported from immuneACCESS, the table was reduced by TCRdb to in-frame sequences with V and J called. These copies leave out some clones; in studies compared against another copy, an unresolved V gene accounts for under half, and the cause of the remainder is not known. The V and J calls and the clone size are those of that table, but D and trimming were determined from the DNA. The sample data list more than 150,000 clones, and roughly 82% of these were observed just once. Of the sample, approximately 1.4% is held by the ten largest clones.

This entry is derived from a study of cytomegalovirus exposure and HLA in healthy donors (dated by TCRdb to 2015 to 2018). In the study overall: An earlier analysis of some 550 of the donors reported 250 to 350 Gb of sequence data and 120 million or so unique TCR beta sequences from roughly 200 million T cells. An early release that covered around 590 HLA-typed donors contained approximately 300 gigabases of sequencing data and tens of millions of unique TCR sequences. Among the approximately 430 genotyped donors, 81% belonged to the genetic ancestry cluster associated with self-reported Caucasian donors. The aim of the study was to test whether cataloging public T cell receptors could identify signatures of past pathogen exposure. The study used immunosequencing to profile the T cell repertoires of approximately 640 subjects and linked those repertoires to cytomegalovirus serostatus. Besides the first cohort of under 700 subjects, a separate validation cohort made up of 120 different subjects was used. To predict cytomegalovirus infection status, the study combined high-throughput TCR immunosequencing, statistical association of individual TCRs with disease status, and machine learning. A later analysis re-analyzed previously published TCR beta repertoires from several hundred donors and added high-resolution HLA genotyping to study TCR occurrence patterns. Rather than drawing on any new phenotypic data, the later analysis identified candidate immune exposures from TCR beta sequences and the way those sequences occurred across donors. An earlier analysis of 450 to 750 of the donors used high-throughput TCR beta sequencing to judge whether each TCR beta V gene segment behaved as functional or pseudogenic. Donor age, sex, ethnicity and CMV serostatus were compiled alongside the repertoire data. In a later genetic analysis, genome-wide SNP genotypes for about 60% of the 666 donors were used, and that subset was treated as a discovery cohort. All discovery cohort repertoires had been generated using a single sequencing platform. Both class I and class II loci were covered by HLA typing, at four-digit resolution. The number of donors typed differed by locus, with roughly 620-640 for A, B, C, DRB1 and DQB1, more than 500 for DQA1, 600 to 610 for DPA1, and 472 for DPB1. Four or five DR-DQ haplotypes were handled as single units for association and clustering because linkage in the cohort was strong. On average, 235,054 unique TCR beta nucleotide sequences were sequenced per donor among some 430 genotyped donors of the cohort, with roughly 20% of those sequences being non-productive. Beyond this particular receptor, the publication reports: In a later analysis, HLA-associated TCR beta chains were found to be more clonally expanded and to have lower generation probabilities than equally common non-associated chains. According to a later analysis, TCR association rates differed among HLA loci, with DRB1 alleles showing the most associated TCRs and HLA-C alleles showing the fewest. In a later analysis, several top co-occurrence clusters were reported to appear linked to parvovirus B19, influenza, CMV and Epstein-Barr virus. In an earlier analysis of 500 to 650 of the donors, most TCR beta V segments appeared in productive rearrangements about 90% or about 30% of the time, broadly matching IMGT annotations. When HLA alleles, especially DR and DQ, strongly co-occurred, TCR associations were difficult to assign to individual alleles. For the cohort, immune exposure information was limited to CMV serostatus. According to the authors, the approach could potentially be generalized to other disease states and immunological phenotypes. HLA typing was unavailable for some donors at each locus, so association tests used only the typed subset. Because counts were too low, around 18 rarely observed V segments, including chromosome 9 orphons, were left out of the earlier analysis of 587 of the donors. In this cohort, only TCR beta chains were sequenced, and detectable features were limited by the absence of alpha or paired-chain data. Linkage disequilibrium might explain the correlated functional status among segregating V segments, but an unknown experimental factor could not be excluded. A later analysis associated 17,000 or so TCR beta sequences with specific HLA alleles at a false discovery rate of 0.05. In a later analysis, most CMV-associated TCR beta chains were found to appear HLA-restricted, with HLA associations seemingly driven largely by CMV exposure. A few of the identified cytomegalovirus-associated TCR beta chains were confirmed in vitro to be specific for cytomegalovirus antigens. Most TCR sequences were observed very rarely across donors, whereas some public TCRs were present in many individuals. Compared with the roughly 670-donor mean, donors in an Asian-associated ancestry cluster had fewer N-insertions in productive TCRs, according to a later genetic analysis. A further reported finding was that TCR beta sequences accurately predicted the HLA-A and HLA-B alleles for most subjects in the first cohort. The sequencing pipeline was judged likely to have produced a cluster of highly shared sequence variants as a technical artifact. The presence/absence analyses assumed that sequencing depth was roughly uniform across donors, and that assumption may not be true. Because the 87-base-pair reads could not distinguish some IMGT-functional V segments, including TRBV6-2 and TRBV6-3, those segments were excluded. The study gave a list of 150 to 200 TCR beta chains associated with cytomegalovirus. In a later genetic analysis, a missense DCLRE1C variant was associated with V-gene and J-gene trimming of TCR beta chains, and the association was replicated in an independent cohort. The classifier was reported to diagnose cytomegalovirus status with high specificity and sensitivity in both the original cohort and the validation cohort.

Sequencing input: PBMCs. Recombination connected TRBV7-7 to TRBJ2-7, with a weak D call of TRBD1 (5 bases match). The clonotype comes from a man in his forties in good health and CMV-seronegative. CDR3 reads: CASSPRAGRSSYEQYF. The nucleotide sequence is TGTGCTAGCAGCCCACGAGCAGGGCGGAGCTCCTACGAGCAGTACTTC.